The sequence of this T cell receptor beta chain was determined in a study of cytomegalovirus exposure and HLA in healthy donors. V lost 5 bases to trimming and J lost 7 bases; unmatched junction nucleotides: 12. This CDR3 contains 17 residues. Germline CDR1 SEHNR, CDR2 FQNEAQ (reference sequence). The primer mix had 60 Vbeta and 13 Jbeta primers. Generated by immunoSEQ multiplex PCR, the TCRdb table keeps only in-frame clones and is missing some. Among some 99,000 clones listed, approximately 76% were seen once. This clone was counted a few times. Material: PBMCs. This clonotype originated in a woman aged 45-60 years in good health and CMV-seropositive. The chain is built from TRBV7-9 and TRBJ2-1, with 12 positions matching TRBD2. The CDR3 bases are TGTGCCAGCAGCCCAAAGACTAGCGGGAGAGATCGGAATGAGCAGTTCTTC. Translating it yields CASSPKTSGRDRNEQFF.